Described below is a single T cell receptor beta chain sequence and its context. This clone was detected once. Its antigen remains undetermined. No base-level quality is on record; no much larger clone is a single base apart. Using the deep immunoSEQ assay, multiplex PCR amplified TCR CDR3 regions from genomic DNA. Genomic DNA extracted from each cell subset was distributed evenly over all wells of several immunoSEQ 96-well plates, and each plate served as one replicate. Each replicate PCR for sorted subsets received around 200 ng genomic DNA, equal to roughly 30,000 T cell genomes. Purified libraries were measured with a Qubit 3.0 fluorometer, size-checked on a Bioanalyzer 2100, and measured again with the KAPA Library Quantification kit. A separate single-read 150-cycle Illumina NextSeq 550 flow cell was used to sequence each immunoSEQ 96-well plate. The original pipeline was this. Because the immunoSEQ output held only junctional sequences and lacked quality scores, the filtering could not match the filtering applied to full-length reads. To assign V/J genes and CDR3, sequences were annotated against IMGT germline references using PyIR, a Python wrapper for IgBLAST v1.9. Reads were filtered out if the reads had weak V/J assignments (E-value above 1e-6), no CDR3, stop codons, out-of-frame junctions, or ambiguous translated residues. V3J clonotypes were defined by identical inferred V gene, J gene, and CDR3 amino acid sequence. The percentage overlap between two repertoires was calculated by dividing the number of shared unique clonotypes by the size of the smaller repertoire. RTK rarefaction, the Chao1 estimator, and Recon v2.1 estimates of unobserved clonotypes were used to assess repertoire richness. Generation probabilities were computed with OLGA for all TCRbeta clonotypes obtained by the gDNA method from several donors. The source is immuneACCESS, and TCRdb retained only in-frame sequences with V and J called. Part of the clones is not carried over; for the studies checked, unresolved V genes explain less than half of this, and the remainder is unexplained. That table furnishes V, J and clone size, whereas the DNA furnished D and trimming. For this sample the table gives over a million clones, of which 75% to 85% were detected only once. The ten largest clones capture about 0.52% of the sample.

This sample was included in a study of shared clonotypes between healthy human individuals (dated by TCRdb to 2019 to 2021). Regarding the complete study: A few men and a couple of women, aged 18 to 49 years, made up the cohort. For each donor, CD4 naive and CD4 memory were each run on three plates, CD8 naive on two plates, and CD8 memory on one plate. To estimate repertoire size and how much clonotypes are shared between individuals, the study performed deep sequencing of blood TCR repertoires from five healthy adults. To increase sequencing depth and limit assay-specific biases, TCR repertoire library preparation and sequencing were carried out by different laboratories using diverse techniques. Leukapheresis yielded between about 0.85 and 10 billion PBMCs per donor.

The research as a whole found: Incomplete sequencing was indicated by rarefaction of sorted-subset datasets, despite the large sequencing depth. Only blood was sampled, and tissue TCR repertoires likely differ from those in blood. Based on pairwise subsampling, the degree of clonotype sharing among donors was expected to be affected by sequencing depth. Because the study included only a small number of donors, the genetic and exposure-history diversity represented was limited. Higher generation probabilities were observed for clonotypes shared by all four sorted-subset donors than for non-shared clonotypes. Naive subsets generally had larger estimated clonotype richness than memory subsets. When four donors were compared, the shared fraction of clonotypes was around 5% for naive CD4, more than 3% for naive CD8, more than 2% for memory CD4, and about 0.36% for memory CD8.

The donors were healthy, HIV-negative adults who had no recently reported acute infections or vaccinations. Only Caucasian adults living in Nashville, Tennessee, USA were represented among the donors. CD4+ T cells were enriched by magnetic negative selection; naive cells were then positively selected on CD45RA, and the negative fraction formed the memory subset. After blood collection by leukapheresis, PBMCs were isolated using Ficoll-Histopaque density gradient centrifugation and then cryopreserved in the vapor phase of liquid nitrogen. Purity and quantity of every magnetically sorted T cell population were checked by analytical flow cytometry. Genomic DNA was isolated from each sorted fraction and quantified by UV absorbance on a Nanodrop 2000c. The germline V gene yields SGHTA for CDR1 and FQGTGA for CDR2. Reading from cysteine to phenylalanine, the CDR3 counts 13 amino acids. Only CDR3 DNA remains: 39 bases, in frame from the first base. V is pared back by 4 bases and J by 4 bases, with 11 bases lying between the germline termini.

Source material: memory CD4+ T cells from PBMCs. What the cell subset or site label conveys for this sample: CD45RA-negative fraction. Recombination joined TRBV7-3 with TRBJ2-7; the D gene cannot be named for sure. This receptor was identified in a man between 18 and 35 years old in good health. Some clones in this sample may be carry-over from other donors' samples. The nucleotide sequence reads TGTGCCAGCAGCTCTCGAAATGGGTACGAGCAGTACTTC. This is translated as CASSSRNGYEQYF.